This entry lists 30 T cell receptor beta chains sequenced from one sample in a study of T cell responses to AZD1222 COVID-19 vaccine. Data came from immunoSEQ multiplex PCR; TCRdb stores just in-frame clones and leaves some out. The sample carries some 110,000 clones, around 89% recorded once. The starting material was peripheral blood, obtained 28 days after the second AZD1222 dose. These TCRs come from an adult who received the AZD1222 COVID-19 vaccine.

This chain connects TRBV6-5 to TRBJ1-1; D may be TRBD1 (5 bases). CDR1 MNHEY and CDR2 SVGAGI come from the germline V gene. This CDR3 contains 13 residues. Trimming cost V 0 bases and J 5 bases, with 7 bases left between them. The CDR3 sequence: CASSYSWGTEAFF. The DNA of the CDR3 is TGTGCCAGCAGTTACTCATGGGGGACTGAAGCTTTCTTT.

The J gene is TRBJ2-5, the V gene TRBV5-4; the D gene could be TRBD1 or TRBD2 (6 bases each). In germline, CDR1 is SGHNT, CDR2 YYREEE (reference sequence). This CDR3 spans 15 amino acids. The V gene lost 2 bases and the J gene lost 4 bases, with 15 bases spanning the gap. The CDR3 loop is CASSLTRGRRETQYF. CDR3 nucleotides: TGTGCCAGCAGCTTAACACGGGGGCGCCGAGAGACCCAGTACTTC. Combining the CDR3 with reference TRBV5-4 and TRBJ2-5 gives the whole variable domain ETGVTQSPTHLIKTRGQQVTLRCSSQSGHNTVSWYQQALGQGPQFIFQYYREEENGRGNFPPRFSGLQFPNYSSELNVNALELDDSALYLCASSLTRGRRETQYFGPGTRLLVL.

The CDR3 DNA is TGCGCCAGCAGCTTGGCTGGTCCGTTAGAAAAACTGTTTTTT. It codes for CASSLAGPLEKLFF. The chain couples TRBV5-1 to TRBJ1-4, with D unresolved. CDR3 size: 14 residues. With 0 bases removed from V and 8 bases from J, the gap between germline ends came to 11 bases. Germline assignment: CDR1 SGHRS and CDR2 YFSETQ.

The V gene is TRBV18, the J gene TRBJ1-1, with 10 bases lining up with TRBD1. This CDR3 has 18 residues. The V gene's germline CDR1 is KGHSH and CDR2 LQKENI. V dropped 3 bases and J dropped 4; count of bases not matched to a gene: 14. In DNA, the CDR3 is TGTGCCAGCTCACCTTCGGGTAGGACAGGGGGAATTGGCACTGAAGCTTTCTTT. It is translated as CASSPSGRTGGIGTEAFF.

V is TRBV7-3 and J is TRBJ2-2, with 9 bases aligning to TRBD2. CDR1 SGHTA and CDR2 FQGTGA come from the germline V gene. J gave up 4 bases and V 3 bases, and 6 bases lay outside the gene matches. CDR3 length: 16 amino acids. The DNA for the CDR3 is TGTGCCAGCAGCTTGAAAAGCGGGGGGACCACCGGGGAGCTGTTTTTT. It codes for CASSLKSGGTTGELFF.

This chain joins TRBV2 and TRBJ1-3, with D unclear. The V end lost 3 bases, the J end lost 4 bases, and 7 bases lay between the germline ends. The CDR3 runs to 13 residues. Germline V gives CDR1 SNHLY, CDR2 FYNNEI. The CDR3 protein is CASSDIGGNTIYF. CDR3 nucleotide sequence: TGTGCCAGCAGTGACATTGGGGGAAACACCATATATTTT.

This chain links TRBV4-2 with TRBJ2-2, with 8 bases matching TRBD2. This CDR3 region has 16 residues. J lost 2 bases, V lost 4 bases, and 6 bases had no gene match. Germline lookup yields CDR1 LGHNA and CDR2 YNFKEQ. The CDR3 reads CASSLHSGDNTGELFF. The CDR3 bases are TGTGCCAGCAGCCTCCATAGCGGGGACAACACCGGGGAGCTGTTTTTT.

This clone appeared a few times. J is TRBJ1-5 and V is TRBV19, with D perhaps matching TRBD1 (5 bases). Germline lookup yields CDR1 LNHDA and CDR2 SQIVND (reference sequence). Trimming left V 4 bases short and J 3 bases short, with 19 bases between. CDR3 length equals 17 residues. CDR3: CASSRSGKWGSNQPQHF. The CDR3 nucleotides read TGTGCCAGTAGTAGGTCAGGGAAATGGGGATCCAATCAGCCCCAGCATTTT.

The genes are TRBV18 and TRBJ1-2; 8 nucleotides line up with TRBD1. This CDR3 spans 15 amino acids. CDR1 is KGHSH, CDR2 LQKENI, per germline. V lost 5 bases and J lost 7; bases outside the gene matches: 12. The CDR3 sequence is CASSDKTQGAGGYTF. The CDR3 DNA sequence: TGTGCCAGCTCAGATAAAACTCAGGGGGCAGGTGGCTACACCTTC.

On this clone itself: At one end, the junction sequence differs from germline, possibly due to a read error. The chain recombines TRBV7-2 with TRBJ2-7; D may be TRBD1 (6 bases). Looked up from germline, CDR1 is SGHTA and CDR2 is FQGNSA. This CDR3 spans 20 amino acids. CDR3 region: CASRLAQMLITGTSDYEQYF. CDR3 DNA: TGTGCCAGCAGGTTAGCCCAAATGTTGATAACAGGGACGTCTGACTACGAGCAGTACTTC.

The chain recombines TRBV30 with TRBJ1-6; D is possibly TRBD1 (5 bases). V was pared by 2 bases and J by 15 bases, with 17 bases between. There are 13 residues in the CDR3. Germline V gene data show CDR1 as GTSNPN and CDR2 as SVGIG (reference sequence). The CDR3 bases are TGTGCCTGGAGTAGTCGGGACCGGGCCTTCCTCCACTTT. This sequence encodes CAWSSRDRAFLHF.

V usage is TRBV7-3 and J usage is TRBJ1-4; tentatively, D is TRBD1 (5 bases). This CDR3 has 16 amino acids. Germline CDR1 is SGHTA and CDR2 is FQGTGA. The V end lost 3 bases, the J end lost 4 bases, and 15 bases lay between the germline ends. The CDR3 here is CASSLGEGLGNEKLFF. Here the CDR3 DNA reads TGTGCCAGCAGCTTGGGTGAGGGGTTAGGTAATGAAAAACTGTTTTTT.

V is TRBV28 and J is TRBJ1-6; no clear D gene. Trimming took 2 bases from V and 4 from J, leaving 6 bases between them. This CDR3 spans 14 amino acids. Germline V CDR1 and CDR2: MDHEN, SYDVKM. The CDR3 loop is CASSLTGYNSPLHF. In DNA, the CDR3 is TGTGCCAGCAGTTTAACGGGGTATAATTCACCCCTCCACTTT.

With respect to this clone: Relative to the germline gene, one junction end is altered; a read error may explain this. This chain uses TRBV11-3 with TRBJ2-1, with no clear D. The CDR3 length is 15 residues. Germline CDR1 is SGHNT and CDR2 is YENEEA. The DNA for the CDR3 is TGTGCCAGCAGTTTAGTAGGCGCCTCCTACAATGAGCAGTTCTTC. Its protein product is CASSLVGASYNEQFF.

The V gene is TRBV6-2 or TRBV6-3, the J gene TRBJ2-7, with 10 bases matching TRBD2. The junction had 4 bases not matched to a gene; V was cut back by 4 bases and J by 4 bases. Looked up from germline, CDR1 is MNHEY and CDR2 is SVGEGT. This CDR3 comprises 14 residues. CDR3 nucleotides: TGTGCCAGCAGTTCACTAGCGGGGACTTACGAGCAGTACTTC. Translation: CASSSLAGTYEQYF.

This clone was seen a single time. V and J are TRBV11-2 and TRBJ1-4, with D unresolved. Per the germline V gene, CDR1 is SGHAT and CDR2 is FQNNGV. V lost 0 bases and J 14 bases, leaving 13 bases between the germline ends. This CDR3 is 13 amino acids long. CDR3 nucleotide sequence: TGTGCCAGCAGCTTAGAAGCCCTTAGCGGCCTGTTTTTT. Protein: CASSLEALSGLFF.

A few counts support this clone. The chain employs TRBV28 and TRBJ2-4, with D perhaps TRBD1 (5 bases). Trimming pared 5 bases from V and 2 bases from J, leaving 19 bases between. The length of the CDR3 is 17 residues. Germline V CDR1 and CDR2: MDHEN, SYDVKM. The CDR3 reads CASSPLTDTWSKNIQYF. CDR3 nucleotides: TGTGCCAGCAGTCCGCTAACGGACACCTGGTCCAAAAACATTCAGTACTTC.

This clone was counted once. The rearrangement links TRBV9 to TRBJ2-7, with a weak D call TRBD2 (6 bases). The V gene's germline CDR1 is SGDLS and CDR2 YYNGEE. The CDR3 is 16 amino acids. The V end was cut by 0 bases, the J end by 4 bases, with 17 bases between. CDR3 DNA sequence: TGTGCCAGCAGCGTAGCCAGGTCTGGTAGCGGTTACGAGCAGTACTTC. Its protein is CASSVARSGSGYEQYF.

V usage is TRBV11-3 and J usage is TRBJ2-1, with D unclear. From germline, CDR1 is SGHNT and CDR2 YENEEA. The CDR3 consists of 12 residues. The V end lost 1 base, the J end lost 6 bases, and 4 bases lay between the germline ends. This CDR3 reads CASSLVANEQFF. Written as DNA, the CDR3 is TGTGCCAGCAGCTTAGTGGCCAATGAGCAGTTCTTC.

This clone appeared once. The J gene is TRBJ1-4, the V gene TRBV20-1; TRBD1 matches 7 bases. The ends lost 3 bases at V and 12 bases at J; junction bases unmatched: 4. The CDR3 contains 11 residues. CDR1 DFQATT and CDR2 SNEGSKA come from the germline V gene (reference sequence). CDR3: CSASAGTELFF. CDR3 coding DNA: TGCAGTGCTAGTGCCGGGACAGAACTGTTTTTT.

V usage is TRBV6-5 and J usage is TRBJ1-5; maybe TRBD1 (6 bases). Germline values: CDR1 MNHEY, CDR2 SVGAGI. The ends were cut back, 7 bases at V and 3 bases at J, with 10 bases in the middle. The length of the CDR3 is 13 residues. CDR3 coding DNA: TGTGCCAGCACGACAGGAAACAATCAGCCCCAGCATTTT. As protein: CASTTGNNQPQHF.

The chain couples TRBV7-2 to TRBJ2-5; the D gene is possibly TRBD1 (5 bases). The germline V and J ends were trimmed by 5 bases and 0 bases, with 16 bases remaining between them. Germline V lookup: CDR1 SGHTA, CDR2 FQGNSA. The CDR3 covers 16 residues. The CDR3 protein is CASSPLGPGYQETQYF. The CDR3 region has the DNA TGTGCCAGCAGCCCGCTCGGGCCAGGGTACCAAGAGACCCAGTACTTC.

The chain recombines TRBV4-1 with TRBJ2-1, with 9 bases fitting TRBD2. The CDR3 is made up of 19 amino acids. V was pared by 0 bases and J by 9 bases, with 18 bases of the junction left unmatched. Germline V gene lookup returns CDR1 MGHRA and CDR2 YSYEKL. The CDR3 protein is CASSQDWNSGSNRVSEQFF. CDR3 in DNA: TGCGCCAGCAGCCAAGATTGGAATAGCGGGAGTAATAGGGTCAGTGAGCAGTTCTTC.

This clone was seen more than once but under ten times. The chain is built from TRBV5-6 and TRBJ1-2; 10 bases are shared with TRBD1. J was trimmed by 5 bases and V by 2 bases; bases with no gene match: 6. The CDR3 is made up of 15 amino acids. Germline CDR1 reads SGHDT; CDR2 reads YYEEEE. The CDR3: CASSFRQGAVYGYTF. The CDR3 DNA reads TGTGCCAGCAGCTTCAGACAGGGGGCAGTATATGGCTACACCTTC.

CDR3 region: CASSLLSGGGHGELFF. CDR3 bases: TGTGCCAGCAGTTTACTTAGCGGGGGGGGTCACGGGGAGCTGTTTTTT. The V gene is TRBV27, the J gene TRBJ2-2; 11 bases fit TRBD2. Germline assignment: CDR1 MNHEY and CDR2 SMNVEV (reference sequence). The length of the CDR3 is 16 residues. The V and J ends lost 2 bases and 7 bases, in that order; junction bases with no gene match: 6.

The J gene is TRBJ1-1, the V gene TRBV7-2; no reliable D call. The CDR3 runs to 13 residues. Trimming removed 5 bases from V and 1 base from J, with 8 bases in between. CDR1 is SGHTA and CDR2 is FQGNSA in the germline V gene. This CDR3 is CASSPVGNTEAFF. CDR3 sequence (DNA): TGTGCCAGCAGCCCGGTGGGGAACACTGAAGCTTTCTTT.

The chain combines TRBV19 with TRBJ2-1; 9 bases map to TRBD2. The length of the CDR3 is 15 residues. The V segment lost 5 bases and the J segment 9 bases; nucleotides outside the gene matches: 11. Looked up from germline, CDR1 is LNHDA and CDR2 is SQIVND (reference sequence). The CDR3 coding sequence is TGTGCCAGTAGTCGCTCCGCTAGCGGGGTTTCTGAGCAGTTCTTC. Its protein is CASSRSASGVSEQFF.

Within the sample, this clone is medium-sized. The chain combines TRBV9 with TRBJ2-2; D unresolved. Trimming took 4 bases from V and 5 from J, leaving 9 bases between them. Germline assignment: CDR1 SGDLS and CDR2 YYNGEE. This CDR3 is built from 13 residues. The CDR3 spells CASSPSITGELFF. In DNA form, the CDR3 reads TGTGCCAGCAGCCCCTCCATAACCGGGGAGCTGTTTTTT.

The J gene is TRBJ1-5, the V gene TRBV7-2; tentative D call: TRBD1 (5 bases). This CDR3 spans 15 amino acids. Trimming took off 2 bases at V and 2 bases at J, with 10 bases between the two ends. Germline CDR1 reads SGHTA; CDR2 reads FQGNSA. The CDR3 nucleotides read TGTGCCAGCAGCTTATTTAAAGGGGGCAATCAGCCCCAGCATTTT. It translates to CASSLFKGGNQPQHF.

This chain joins TRBV18 and TRBJ1-1; TRBD1 might be the D (6 bases). The CDR3 sequence is 15 residues long. Germline V lookup: CDR1 KGHSH, CDR2 LQKENI. Trimming removed 6 bases from V and 1 base from J, with 15 bases in between. This chain's CDR3 is CASSPNVGANTEAFF. The CDR3 nucleotides are TGTGCCAGCTCCCCAAATGTGGGGGCGAACACTGAAGCTTTCTTT.